The 24 T cell receptor beta chains below come from one sample, sequenced in a study of regulatory T cells in long-lasting Graves disease. Libraries of TCR beta came from iRepertoire HTBI primers plus Arm-PCR of CDR3 regions. TCRdb re-called the multiplex PCR reads with MiXCR, one entry per CDR3 protein. In the table there are 700,000 or so distinct CDR3 sequences, about 30% of which are singletons. Regarding time point: persistent/refractory GD, antithyroid drugs over 5 years with positive TRAb. With RNA extracted from PBMCs as input, the TCR library was made. Sequences were derived from peripheral blood mononuclear cells (PBMCs), sampled when the disease was refractory, from a patient treated with antithyroid drugs. All receptors derive from a female donor with Graves disease.

V usage is TRBV29-1 and J usage is TRBJ1-5, with D unclear. The V and J ends lost 5 bases and 0 bases respectively, with 14 bases between them. CDR3 length: 15 amino acids. Germline assignment: CDR1 SQVTM and CDR2 ANQGSEA. CDR3 region: CSVTDGIHSNQPQHF. DNA for the CDR3: TGCAGCGTTACAGACGGGATCCATAGCAATCAGCCCCAGCATTTT.

CDR3: CASSLEDRPNYGYTF. The DNA for the CDR3 is TGTGCCAGCAGTTTAGAGGACAGACCTAACTATGGCTACACCTTC. The chain couples TRBV28 to TRBJ1-2; maybe TRBD1 (6 bases). Germline CDR1 MDHEN, CDR2 SYDVKM. This CDR3 spans 15 amino acids. Trimming stripped 2 bases from V and 0 bases from J, with 10 bases between.

The rearrangement joins TRBV19 to TRBJ1-5; D perhaps matches TRBD1 (6 bases). The germline V gene encodes CDR1 LNHDA and CDR2 SQIVND (reference sequence). Trimming removed 6 bases from V and 4 bases from J, with 13 bases in between. The CDR3 is 14 residues long. CDR3: CASRPDRLNQPQHF. The CDR3, as DNA: TGTGCCAGTAGGCCCGACAGGCTGAATCAGCCCCAGCATTTT. The full variable domain, its missing parts supplied by reference TRBV19 and TRBJ1-5, is DGGITQSPKYLFRKEGQNVTLSCEQNLNHDAMYWYRQDPGQGLRLIYYSQIVNDFQKGDIAEGYSVSREKKESFPLTVTSAQKNPTAFYLCASRPDRLNQPQHFGDGTRLSIL.

DNA of the CDR3: TGCAGTGCTAGAGACAGGACCGAAGCTTTCTTT. This encodes CSARDRTEAFF. The chain carries TRBV20-1 and TRBJ1-1; no firm D call. V shed 0 bases and J shed 8 bases, with 7 bases lying between them. The CDR3 loop spans 11 amino acids. Germline V gene sequence: CDR1 DFQATT, CDR2 SNEGSKA (reference sequence).

CDR3 loop: CASRSGDYGYTF. CDR3 in DNA: TGTGCCAGTCGATCTGGCGACTATGGCTACACCTTC. The chain employs TRBV19 and TRBJ1-2; no clear D. V dropped 8 bases and J dropped 3 bases, with 10 bases sitting between them. The CDR3 is 12 amino acids. The V gene's germline CDR1 is LNHDA and CDR2 SQIVND (reference sequence). Combining the CDR3 with reference TRBV19 and TRBJ1-2 gives the whole variable domain DGGITQSPKYLFRKEGQNVTLSCEQNLNHDAMYWYRQDPGQGLRLIYYSQIVNDFQKGDIAEGYSVSREKKESFPLTVTSAQKNPTAFYLCASRSGDYGYTFGSGTRLTVV.

Only a few counts were recorded for this clonotype. This sequence joins TRBV13 and TRBJ2-7, with D maybe TRBD2 (5 bases). V gave up 2 bases and J gave up 0 bases, with 8 bases separating them. The CDR3 covers 14 residues. Germline CDR1 is PRHDT and CDR2 is FYEKMQ (reference sequence). The CDR3 spells CASSLRRVSYEQYF. DNA of the CDR3: TGTGCCAGCAGCTTACGGCGGGTCTCCTACGAGCAGTACTTC.

The CDR3 sequence: CASSLLAATGELFF. DNA for the CDR3: TGTGCCAGCAGTTTACTAGCGGCCACCGGGGAGCTGTTTTTT. This sequence joins TRBV12-3 or TRBV12-4 and TRBJ2-2; 7 bases line up with TRBD2. Unmatched junction bases numbered 1, after V lost 2 bases and J lost 4 bases. The CDR3 extends over 14 amino acids.

The gene calls are TRBV20-1 and TRBJ1-1; 8 bases are shared with TRBD1. J lost 4 bases, V lost 6 bases, and 13 bases had no gene match. Germline CDR1 DFQATT, CDR2 SNEGSKA (reference sequence). The CDR3 has 15 amino acids. CDR3 in amino acids: CSARTGGRSGTEAFF. CDR3 nucleotides: TGCAGTGCAAGAACAGGGGGACGATCGGGCACTGAAGCTTTCTTT.

The rearrangement joins TRBV19 to TRBJ1-1; a possible D gene is TRBD1 (5 bases). The CDR3 sequence is 14 residues long. V was shortened by 7 bases and J by 5 bases, with 17 bases between the two germline ends. In germline, CDR1 is LNHDA, CDR2 SQIVND (reference sequence). The CDR3 loop reads CASNAGSVLTEAFF. CDR3 nucleotide sequence: TGTGCCAGTAATGCAGGGTCCGTTCTAACTGAAGCTTTCTTT.

The rearrangement joins TRBV20-1 to TRBJ2-5, with TRBD1 matching 8 bases. CDR1 and CDR2 from the germline V gene are DFQATT and SNEGSKA (reference sequence). Losses at the gene ends were 6 bases for V and 2 bases for J; bases not matched to a gene: 11. The CDR3 contains 15 residues. The DNA of the CDR3 is TGCAGTGCCTCTGGACAGGGTGGGTTGCAAGAGACCCAGTACTTC. Residues: CSASGQGGLQETQYF.

The V call is TRBV28, the J call TRBJ1-5; D gene ambiguous. The CDR3 runs to 11 residues. Germline V gene lookup returns CDR1 MDHEN and CDR2 SYDVKM. Trimming removed 3 bases at V and 5 bases at J, with 2 bases between. The chain's CDR3 is CASSFDQPQHF. CDR3 nucleotide sequence: TGTGCCAGCAGTTTTGATCAGCCCCAGCATTTT.

DNA for the CDR3: TGTGCCAGCTCACCATCAGGGGGCCGGAACATTCAGTACTTC. Translation gives CASSPSGGRNIQYF. V usage is TRBV18 and J usage is TRBJ2-4; 8 bases agree with TRBD1. V was pared by 2 bases and J by 7 bases, with 4 bases of the junction left unmatched. This CDR3 has 14 amino acids. Germline V gene lookup returns CDR1 KGHSH and CDR2 LQKENI.

The chain couples TRBV7-2 to TRBJ1-4, with D perhaps matching TRBD1 (5 bases). Trimming pared 0 bases from V and 14 bases from J, leaving 13 bases between. Germline V CDR1 and CDR2: SGHTA, FQGNSA. The CDR3 sequence is 13 residues long. CDR3 sequence (DNA): TGTGCCAGCAGCTTAGCGCAGGGTGGGGGTCTGTTTTTT. It translates to CASSLAQGGGLFF.

This chain links TRBV19 with TRBJ2-7, with D unresolved. Trimming shortened V by 3 bases and J by 0 bases, and 9 bases separated the two germline ends. CDR3 length: 14 residues. CDR1 LNHDA and CDR2 SQIVND come from the germline V gene (reference sequence). CDR3 bases: TGTGCCAGTAGTATTTTTGGATCCTCCTACGAGCAGTACTTC. Translated, it gives CASSIFGSSYEQYF.

The chain is built from TRBV9 and TRBJ1-3; D gene unclear. CDR1 is SGDLS, CDR2 YYNGEE, per germline. The length of the CDR3 is 13 residues. Trimming removed 3 bases at V and 4 bases at J, with 8 bases between. The CDR3 loop is CASSGFLGNTIYF. CDR3 sequence (DNA): TGTGCCAGCAGCGGGTTTCTCGGAAACACCATATATTTT.

The J gene is TRBJ1-1, the V gene TRBV30, with D maybe TRBD1 (5 bases). Trimming shortened V by 0 bases and J by 1 base, and 9 bases separated the two germline ends. Germline CDR1 GTSNPN, CDR2 SVGIG (reference sequence). The length of the CDR3 is 14 residues. The CDR3 sequence: CAWSVSGGNTEAFF. CDR3 nucleotide sequence: TGTGCCTGGAGTGTATCCGGGGGGAACACTGAAGCTTTCTTT.

This clonotype came up a few times. This chain links TRBV5-1 with TRBJ1-3; D uncertain. This CDR3 is 17 amino acids long. The V end was cut by 4 bases, the J end by 0 bases, with 17 bases between. The germline V gene encodes CDR1 SGHRS and CDR2 YFSETQ. As DNA, the CDR3 is TGCGCCAGCAGCATGGGAATCGACCCGATCTCTGGAAACACCATATATTTT. Its protein is CASSMGIDPISGNTIYF.

The chain couples TRBV19 to TRBJ2-2; D perhaps matches TRBD2 (5 bases). The length of the CDR3 is 15 residues. The V gene lost 4 bases and the J gene lost 0 bases, with 9 bases spanning the gap. CDR1 is LNHDA, CDR2 SQIVND, per germline (reference sequence). The DNA for the CDR3 is TGTGCCAGTAGTAGCGGGCGCGCGAACACCGGGGAGCTGTTTTTT. Translating it yields CASSSGRANTGELFF.

There are many counts of this clonotype. The CDR3 sequence: CASSLSWGGAGGYTF. CDR3 in DNA: TGTGCCAGCAGTTTATCGTGGGGGGGGGCTGGTGGCTACACCTTC. The chain couples TRBV28 to TRBJ1-2; the D gene is possibly TRBD1 (6 bases). The V gene's germline CDR1 is MDHEN and CDR2 SYDVKM. CDR3 size: 15 residues. V dropped 1 base and J dropped 7 bases, with 16 bases sitting between them.

The chain carries TRBV28 and TRBJ2-7; TRBD1 might be the D (6 bases). From germline, CDR1 is MDHEN and CDR2 SYDVKM. V shed 4 bases and J shed 6 bases, with 19 bases lying between them. There are 15 residues in the CDR3. CDR3 sequence: CASSWGQVRPPEQYF. The CDR3 nucleotides read TGTGCCAGCAGTTGGGGGCAAGTCCGCCCCCCCGAGCAGTACTTC.

This clonotype was seen only a few times. The V call is TRBV19, the J call TRBJ1-1; D unclear. Trimming took off 1 base at V and 0 bases at J, with 12 bases between the two ends. CDR1 LNHDA and CDR2 SQIVND come from the germline V gene (reference sequence). The CDR3 covers 16 residues. The CDR3 loop is CASSIGRASMNTEAFF. CDR3 coding DNA: TGTGCCAGTAGTATAGGTCGGGCGTCGATGAACACTGAAGCTTTCTTT.

This clonotype was seen only a few times. The rearrangement uses TRBV5-1 and TRBJ1-2; TRBD1 agrees at 7 bases. The CDR3 spans 14 residues. After removal of 5 bases from V and 7 bases from J, the junction contained 11 bases not matched to a gene. Germline V gives CDR1 SGHRS, CDR2 YFSETQ. Written as DNA, the CDR3 is TGCGCCAGCAGGATCGGGACAGCTTGGGGTGGCTACACCTTC. It encodes CASRIGTAWGGYTF.

The sample holds a few counts of this clonotype. The V call is TRBV7-9, the J call TRBJ1-5; a weak D match, TRBD1 (5 bases). This CDR3 is built from 15 residues. The V gene's germline CDR1 is SEHNR and CDR2 FQNEAQ (reference sequence). The V end was cut by 1 base, the J end by 5 bases, with 12 bases between. DNA of the CDR3: TGTGCCAGCAGCTTAGTGGGGGGACCTTATCAGCCCCAGCATTTT. It encodes CASSLVGGPYQPQHF. Looking up the rest from reference TRBV7-9 and TRBJ1-5 gives the full variable domain: DTGVSQNPRHKITKRGQNVTFRCDPISEHNRLYWYRQTLGQGPEFLTYFQNEAQLEKSRLLSDRFSAERPKGSFSTLEIQRTEQGDSAMYLCASSLVGGPYQPQHFGDGTRLSIL.

This clonotype was counted ten times or more. CDR3 in DNA: TGTGCCAGCAGTCTTACAGGGACTGGAAACACCATATATTTT. It is translated as CASSLTGTGNTIYF. The genes are TRBV28 and TRBJ1-3; maybe TRBD1 (6 bases). The CDR3 is made up of 14 amino acids. Trimming removed 5 bases at V and 2 bases at J, with 10 bases between. Germline V gives CDR1 MDHEN, CDR2 SYDVKM.